This TCR beta chain was identified in a study of graft-versus-host responses after intestinal transplantation. Study-level background: Induction using anti-thymocyte globulin, followed by tacrolimus and steroids for about three years, was given to all recipients.

Turning to this clone: Its target is not known.

Only in-frame clones appear in the TCRdb table, and some are missing; sequencing was by immunoSEQ multiplex PCR. This sample has roughly 85,000 clones; around 93% occur once, and the top ten carry about 7.3%. CDR1 SGHAT and CDR2 FQNNGV come from the germline V gene. This CDR3 has 14 amino acids. With 5 bases clipped from V and 14 bases from J, the junction kept 11 bases outside the gene matches. The chain carries TRBV11-2 and TRBJ2-1, with 11 bases lining up with TRBD2. The origin of this receptor is a human donor who was the organ donor for an intestinal transplant. The sample in question was unstimulated CD8+ T cells sorted from spleen or lymph node cells, obtained before transplant. The CDR3 nucleotides are TGTGCCAGCAGCCCAATCACTAGCGGGAGCTTCGAGTTCTTC. Its protein is CASSPITSGSFEFF.